The 20 T cell receptor beta chains below come from one sample, sequenced in a study of cytomegalovirus exposure and HLA in healthy donors. It was with 60 Vbeta and 13 Jbeta primers that the PCR ran. Using immunoSEQ multiplex PCR, the repertoire was profiled, and TCRdb retains in-frame clones only, with some absent. The sample features around 55,000 clones, with approximately 10% in its top ten. Sequenced sample: PBMCs. The receptors shown here come from a man in his fifties or sixties in good health and CMV-seropositive.

V and J are TRBV6-6 and TRBJ1-1, with D possibly matching TRBD1 (5 bases). Between the trimmed V and J ends, which lost 2 bases and 1 base, there was a span of 8 bases. The CDR3 loop spans 14 amino acids. Germline V gene lookup returns CDR1 MNHNY and CDR2 SVGAGI (reference sequence). The CDR3 DNA follows: TGTGCCAGCAGTTACGGGGGGGGGAACACTGAAGCTTTCTTT. Residues: CASSYGGGNTEAFF.

The chain joins TRBV19 to TRBJ2-5, with a tentative D call TRBD2 (7 bases). Germline V gene data show CDR1 as LNHDA and CDR2 as SQIVND (reference sequence). V was clipped by 9 bases and J by 6 bases, with 14 bases between them. The CDR3 extends over 12 amino acids. The CDR3 nucleotides read TGTGCCAGCGGCGGGGGCGGCAAGACCCAGTACTTC. Translated, it gives CASGGGGKTQYF. The whole variable domain, filled in from reference TRBV19 and TRBJ2-5, reads DGGITQSPKYLFRKEGQNVTLSCEQNLNHDAMYWYRQDPGQGLRLIYYSQIVNDFQKGDIAEGYSVSREKKESFPLTVTSAQKNPTAFYLCASGGGGKTQYFGPGTRLLVL.

This chain links TRBV6-5 with TRBJ1-2; D remains ambiguous. The CDR3 sequence is 14 residues long. V shed 0 bases and J shed 7 bases, with 12 bases lying between them. CDR1 and CDR2 from the germline V gene are MNHEY and SVGAGI. The CDR3 here is CASSYSGGLGGYTF. The CDR3 DNA reads as TGTGCCAGCAGTTACTCGGGAGGGTTGGGTGGCTACACCTTC.

CDR3 nucleotides: TGTGCCAGTAGTACCCTCGCGAGCTCTGGAAACACCATATATTTT. Translation: CASSTLASSGNTIYF. This rearrangement joins TRBV19 to TRBJ1-3; D ambiguous. Trimming took off 4 bases at V and 0 bases at J, with 10 bases between the two ends. The CDR3 has 15 residues. Germline CDR1 reads LNHDA; CDR2 reads SQIVND (reference sequence).

The chain joins TRBV4-2 to TRBJ1-5; weak D call: TRBD1 (5 bases). This CDR3 is 14 amino acids long. In germline, CDR1 is LGHNA, CDR2 YNFKEQ. V lost 3 bases and J lost 2, with 8 bases in between. The CDR3 loop is CASSQDNRNQPQHF. The CDR3 nucleotides read TGTGCCAGCAGCCAGGACAACCGCAATCAGCCCCAGCATTTT.

The chain recombines TRBV6-5 with TRBJ1-2; 10 bases align to TRBD1. Germline CDR1 and CDR2: MNHEY and SVGAGI. This CDR3 is 15 amino acids long. With 0 bases clipped from V and 2 bases from J, the junction kept 0 bases outside the gene matches. CDR3 sequence reads: CASSYSGQGNYGYTF. The DNA of the CDR3 is TGTGCCAGCAGTTACTCGGGACAGGGGAACTATGGCTACACCTTC.

The V and J genes are TRBV4-2 and TRBJ2-2; no definite D call. Per the germline V gene, CDR1 is LGHNA and CDR2 is YNFKEQ. Trimming shortened V by 2 bases and J by 0 bases, and 10 bases separated the two germline ends. The CDR3 has 16 residues. The DNA of the CDR3 is TGTGCCAGCAGCCAAACCGGGTTCGCGAACACCGGGGAGCTGTTTTTT. This gives the protein CASSQTGFANTGELFF.

V is TRBV7-9 and J is TRBJ2-7, with 10 bases identical to TRBD2. This CDR3 is 14 amino acids long. V dropped 8 bases and J dropped 0; count of bases not matched to a gene: 4. From germline, CDR1 is SEHNR and CDR2 FQNEAQ (reference sequence). The CDR3 nucleotides are TGTGCCAGCCTCCCTAGCGGGAGCTCCTACGAGCAGTACTTC. This sequence encodes CASLPSGSSYEQYF.

The chain has TRBV9 and TRBJ2-1; D is possibly TRBD2 (6 bases). CDR1 and CDR2 (germline): SGDLS, YYNGEE. The V gene lost 0 bases and the J gene lost 5 bases, with 15 bases spanning the gap. CDR3 length equals 16 residues. Written as DNA, the CDR3 is TGTGCCAGCAGCGTAGCCCCCGGTGGGGGGAACAATGAGCAGTTCTTC. It codes for CASSVAPGGGNNEQFF.

V is TRBV5-1 and J is TRBJ2-5; 9 bases are a match to TRBD1. Germline V gives CDR1 SGHRS, CDR2 YFSETQ. The CDR3 covers 16 residues. The V and J ends lost 0 bases and 2 bases, in that order; junction bases with no gene match: 5. The CDR3 DNA reads as TGCGCCAGCAGCTTGGGACAGGGGGGTTTTCAAGAGACCCAGTACTTC. Translated, it gives CASSLGQGGFQETQYF.

The V call is TRBV29-1, the J call TRBJ2-5, with no clear D. This CDR3 contains 10 residues. The germline V gene encodes CDR1 SQVTM and CDR2 ANQGSEA. Trimming took off 4 bases at V and 5 bases at J, with 5 bases between the two ends. CDR3 bases: TGCAGCGTTGTTCGTGAGACCCAGTACTTC. Translation: CSVVRETQYF.

The CDR3 nucleotides read TGTGCCAGCAGCTTGGGAAGCGGCAACTATGGCTACACCTTC. As protein: CASSLGSGNYGYTF. The V gene is TRBV5-5, the J gene TRBJ1-2, with no clear D. The V end was cut by 0 bases, the J end by 2 bases, with 8 bases between. Germline V gene sequence: CDR1 SGHKS, CDR2 YYEKEE (reference sequence). The CDR3 is made up of 14 amino acids.

The chain couples TRBV19 to TRBJ2-2; a possible D gene is TRBD2 (5 bases). The V and J ends lost 7 bases and 6 bases respectively, with 18 bases between them. The CDR3 length is 15 residues. The germline V gene has CDR1 LNHDA and CDR2 SQIVND (reference sequence). The CDR3 sequence: CASKGPGSRSGELFF. Written as DNA, the CDR3 is TGTGCCAGTAAAGGGCCGGGGTCGAGGTCCGGGGAGCTGTTTTTT.

The chain links TRBV4-3 to TRBJ2-2; 8 positions agree with TRBD2. With V trimmed by 0 bases and J by 4 bases, 7 bases remained unmatched. From germline, CDR1 is LGHNA and CDR2 YSLEER. The CDR3 has 17 amino acids. The CDR3 coding sequence is TGCGCCAGCAGCCAAGATCGGGGGGGCCTGAGCACCGGGGAGCTGTTTTTT. Protein: CASSQDRGGLSTGELFF.

V and J are TRBV30 and TRBJ1-2; 9 bases fit TRBD1. The ends lost 5 bases at V and 7 bases at J; junction bases unmatched: 2. The CDR3 totals 11 residues. The germline gives CDR1 GTSNPN, CDR2 SVGIG (reference sequence). The chain's CDR3 is CAWWTGVGYTF. The CDR3 DNA follows: TGTGCCTGGTGGACAGGGGTTGGCTACACCTTC.

This chain joins TRBV30 and TRBJ1-2; D may be TRBD1 (5 bases). This CDR3 has 12 amino acids. V lost 0 bases, J lost 8 bases, and 10 bases lay in between. Per the germline V gene, CDR1 is GTSNPN and CDR2 is SVGIG (reference sequence). The CDR3 here is CAWSVIRGGYTF. The CDR3 nucleotides are TGTGCCTGGAGTGTGATTAGGGGAGGCTACACCTTC.

The CDR3 DNA is TGTGCCAGCAGTTTACGCCAGACAGGGATAGGAAACACCATATATTTT. Its protein is CASSLRQTGIGNTIYF. The V gene is TRBV27, the J gene TRBJ1-3; 7 bases are shared with TRBD1. Germline V gene sequence: CDR1 MNHEY, CDR2 SMNVEV (reference sequence). The CDR3 is 16 amino acids. V gave up 2 bases and J gave up 4 bases; unmatched junction bases: 8.

V is TRBV10-3 and J is TRBJ2-7; D perhaps matches TRBD1 (6 bases). CDR1 is ENHRY and CDR2 is SYGVKD in the germline V gene. Trimming pared 6 bases from V and 5 bases from J, leaving 11 bases between. This CDR3 contains 12 residues. Here the CDR3 reads CAISPTGHEQYF. DNA for the CDR3: TGTGCCATCAGCCCCACAGGGCACGAGCAGTACTTC.

This chain connects TRBV6-5 to TRBJ1-2; D is uncertain. CDR1 is MNHEY, CDR2 SVGAGI, per germline. Trimming pared 2 bases from V and 4 bases from J, leaving 8 bases between. The CDR3 is made up of 13 amino acids. This chain's CDR3 is CASSYVRGYGYTF. In DNA, the CDR3 is TGTGCCAGCAGTTACGTAAGAGGCTATGGCTACACCTTC.

J is TRBJ2-2 and V is TRBV11-2, with D unclear. The CDR3 runs to 13 residues. Trimming cost V 2 bases and J 8 bases, with 9 bases left between them. Germline CDR1 SGHAT, CDR2 FQNNGV. The CDR3, as DNA: TGTGCCAGCAGCTTATCCCCGGAGGGGGAGCTGTTTTTT. This gives the protein CASSLSPEGELFF.